This T cell receptor beta chain derives from a study of blood T cell repertoires in COVID-19. The V gene end was trimmed by 8 bases and the J gene end by 5 bases; junction bases not matched to a gene: 8. The CDR3 extends over 13 amino acids. Germline V lookup: CDR1 MNHEY, CDR2 SVGAGI. The protocol was immunoSEQ multiplex PCR, while the TCRdb copy is restricted to in-frame clones and leaves out a portion. The sample includes around 200,000 clones, around 85% of them seen just once. The sequence came from a person between 65 and 79 years old with COVID-19, enrolled during active disease. The specimen sequenced was peripheral blood. The rearrangement uses TRBV6-5 and TRBJ1-2; 7 nucleotides match TRBD1. The CDR3 DNA sequence: TGTGCCAGCTTAAGGGGGCCTCAATATGGCTACACCTTC. This gives the protein CASLRGPQYGYTF.